These T cell receptor beta chains were read from a single sample in a study of vaccination and CD4 T cells after COVID-19. TCRdb ran MiXCR on the PCR reads and lists one entry per CDR3 protein. The sample includes around 19,000 distinct CDR3 sequences, approximately 56% of them seen just once. Their antigen targets remain unknown. The input for sequencing was CD4+ T cells from blood, cultured in vitro, taken before SARS-CoV-2 vaccination. The receptors shown here come from a human donor who had recovered from COVID-19. Both conserved end residues are part of each CDR3. The order of the fields is D gene, V gene, J gene, clone size, CDR3 protein, CDR3 DNA. A D gene is named only where the DNA matches it firmly. Clone size is stated in some rows and not others, as once, few, many or a class when expanded.

D: -; V: TRBV6-2/TRBV6-3; J: TRBJ1-1; size: few; CDR3: CASSLDMNTEAFF; DNA: TGTGCCAGCAGTCTGGACATGAACACTGAAGCTTTCTTT
D: TRBD1; V: TRBV6-2/TRBV6-3; J: TRBJ1-1; size: -; CDR3: CASWDRNTEAFF; DNA: TGTGCCAGTTGGGACAGAAACACTGAAGCTTTCTTT
D: -; V: TRBV6-1; J: TRBJ1-6; size: few; CDR3: CASRDQGWVSPLHF; DNA: TGTGCCAGCAGGGATCAGGGTTGGGTTTCACCCCTCCACTTT
D: TRBD2; V: TRBV19; J: TRBJ2-5; size: few; CDR3: CATRGLAGGPGTQYF; DNA: TGTGCCACCCGGGGTCTAGCGGGAGGGCCGGGGACCCAGTACTTC
D: -; V: TRBV11-3; J: TRBJ1-2; size: -; CDR3: CASSTRLLGDEYGYTF; DNA: TGTGCCAGCAGCACCAGGCTCTTGGGGGACGAGTATGGCTACACCTTC
D: TRBD1; V: TRBV6-1; J: TRBJ2-1; size: -; CDR3: CASSEHPLTGSSYNEQFF; DNA: TGTGCCAGCAGTGAACACCCCCTGACAGGGAGCTCCTACAATGAGCAGTTCTTC
D: -; V: TRBV5-4; J: TRBJ2-2; size: few; CDR3: CASSRAPVGGGELFF; DNA: TGTGCCAGCAGCCGAGCACCGGTGGGCGGAGGGGAGCTGTTTTTT
D: -; V: TRBV18; J: TRBJ1-1; size: -; CDR3: CASSGRNTEAFF; DNA: TGTGCCAGCTCGGGGAGAAACACTGAAGCTTTCTTT
D: -; V: TRBV20-1; J: TRBJ1-5; size: -; CDR3: CSATLRDSPYQPQHF; DNA: TGCAGTGCTACCTTAAGAGACAGCCCGTATCAGCCCCAGCATTTT
D: TRBD1; V: TRBV30; J: TRBJ1-2; size: -; CDR3: CAWSTGGLVRYTF; DNA: TGTGCCTGGAGTACAGGGGGCCTGGTTCGCTACACCTTC
D: -; V: TRBV6-1; J: TRBJ1-2; size: -; CDR3: CASSLGDSVYYGYTF; DNA: TGTGCCAGCAGTCTCGGAGACAGCGTTTACTATGGCTACACCTTC
D: -; V: TRBV20-1; J: TRBJ2-2; size: -; CDR3: CSAQPDSTNTGELFF; DNA: TGCAGTGCCCAACCGGACTCAACAAACACCGGGGAGCTGTTTTTT
D: -; V: TRBV20-1; J: TRBJ1-2; size: -; CDR3: CSARDGAANYGYTF; DNA: TGCAGTGCTAGAGACGGGGCGGCCAACTATGGCTACACCTTC
D: TRBD2; V: TRBV7-2; J: TRBJ2-7; size: few; CDR3: CASNPAGGASYEQYF; DNA: TGTGCCAGCAATCCCGCGGGGGGGGCAAGCTACGAGCAGTACTTC
D: TRBD2; V: TRBV6-2/TRBV6-3; J: TRBJ2-1; size: -; CDR3: CASLLRGLARNEQFF; DNA: TGTGCCAGCCTTCTACGAGGACTAGCGCGGAATGAGCAGTTCTTC
D: -; V: TRBV7-2; J: TRBJ1-6; size: -; CDR3: CASSFSQALHF; DNA: TGTGCCAGCAGCTTTTCTCAAGCCCTCCACTTT
D: -; V: TRBV11-2; J: TRBJ2-1; size: -; CDR3: CASSLDRRGNEQFF; DNA: TGTGCCAGCAGCTTAGATCGCAGAGGCAATGAGCAGTTCTTC
D: -; V: TRBV20-1; J: TRBJ2-5; size: -; CDR3: CSARPQAETQYF; DNA: TGCAGTGCTAGGCCGCAGGCCGAGACCCAGTACTTC
D: TRBD1; V: TRBV5-1; J: TRBJ1-2; size: -; CDR3: CASRSWGTDREDGYTF; DNA: TGCGCCAGCAGATCATGGGGAACGGACAGGGAGGACGGCTACACCTTC
D: TRBD2; V: TRBV4-1; J: TRBJ2-7; size: once; CDR3: CASSQDLGGSSYEQYF; DNA: TGCGCCAGCAGCCAAGATCTTGGCGGGAGTTCCTACGAGCAGTACTTC
D: TRBD1; V: TRBV28; J: TRBJ2-5; size: -; CDR3: CASHRDRGRETQYF; DNA: TGTGCCAGCCACCGGGACAGGGGTCGAGAGACCCAGTACTTC
D: -; V: TRBV7-9; J: TRBJ1-2; size: once; CDR3: CASSLAMDGGYGYTF; DNA: TGTGCCAGCAGCTTAGCGATGGACGGAGGCTATGGCTACACCTTC
D: -; V: TRBV7-2; J: TRBJ1-2; size: few; CDR3: CASSPRYGYTF; DNA: TGTGCCAGCAGCCCAAGATATGGCTACACCTTC
D: TRBD2; V: TRBV20-1; J: TRBJ2-3; size: -; CDR3: CSARAKIAGMADTQYF; DNA: TGCAGTGCTAGAGCCAAAATAGCGGGAATGGCAGATACGCAGTATTTT
D: -; V: TRBV20-1; J: TRBJ2-7; size: -; CDR3: CSASVGGPYEQYF; DNA: TGCAGTGCTAGTGTGGGGGGGCCCTACGAGCAGTACTTC
D: TRBD1; V: TRBV19; J: TRBJ1-2; size: -; CDR3: CASNPDRSTNYGYTF; DNA: TGTGCCAGTAACCCGGACAGGTCTACTAACTATGGCTACACCTTC
D: -; V: TRBV10-3; J: TRBJ2-5; size: -; CDR3: CATSPHLGETQYF; DNA: TGTGCCACTAGTCCGCATCTGGGGGAGACCCAGTACTTC
D: -; V: TRBV20-1; J: TRBJ1-2; size: few; CDR3: CSARGSGGDSGYTF; DNA: TGCAGTGCTAGAGGGTCGGGCGGGGACTCTGGCTACACCTTC
D: -; V: TRBV28; J: TRBJ1-3; size: -; CDR3: CASSPWRGRGDPGNTIYF; DNA: TGTGCCAGCAGCCCTTGGCGGGGGAGGGGGGACCCTGGAAACACCATATATTTT
D: -; V: TRBV9; J: TRBJ1-1; size: -; CDR3: CASSVAGTLNTEAFF; DNA: TGTGCCAGCAGCGTAGCTGGGACTCTGAACACTGAAGCTTTCTTT
D: -; V: TRBV20-1; J: TRBJ1-1; size: -; CDR3: CSARGARNSEAFF; DNA: TGCAGTGCTAGGGGGGCGCGCAATTCTGAAGCTTTCTTT
D: -; V: TRBV6-5; J: TRBJ2-7; size: few; CDR3: CASSYLGPSRGEQYF; DNA: TGTGCCAGCAGCTACCTAGGGCCCTCCCGGGGGGAGCAGTACTTC
D: TRBD2; V: TRBV24-1; J: TRBJ2-1; size: once; CDR3: CATSGGTSGIYEQFF; DNA: TGTGCCACCAGTGGAGGGACTAGCGGGATATATGAGCAGTTCTTC